This is a list of T cell receptor beta chains from one sample in a study of shared clonotypes between healthy human individuals. Clones were sequenced by immunoSEQ multiplex PCR, and TCRdb holds only the in-frame ones, with some missing. The table records about 640,000 clones, roughly 78% of them present only once. Input material: memory CD4+ T cells sorted from blood. Source of these receptors: a woman aged 25 to 39 in good health. The CDR3 runs from the conserved cysteine through the conserved F or W. D genes are given only for firm matches. Clone sizes are given selectively: once, few, many, or a class where the clone is expanded.

>-|-|TRBV6-5|TRBJ2-3
TGTGCCACCCCGACGGGGCTTAGCGGCTATACGCAGTATTTT
CATPTGLSGYTQYF
>few|TRBD2|TRBV18|TRBJ2-3
TGTGCCAGCTCGGAACCTAGCGGGGGCACAGATACGCAGTATTTT
CASSEPSGGTDTQYF
>-|-|TRBV6-1|TRBJ2-7
TGTGCCTACGCAGCGTCCCCCGGGAGCTCCTACGAGCAGTACTTC
CAYAASPGSSYEQYF
>-|TRBD1|TRBV25-1|TRBJ2-7
TGTGCCAGCAGTGAAGTCGGGGACAGGCAGTACTTC
CASSEVGDRQYF
>-|-|TRBV2|TRBJ1-4
TGTGCCAGCAGTGATTGGGATTGGAAACTGTTTTTT
CASSDWDWKLFF
>few|-|TRBV7-6|TRBJ1-5
TGTGCCAGCAGCACCCGGGCAGGTAGCAATCAGCCCCAGCATTTT
CASSTRAGSNQPQHF
>-|-|TRBV12-1|TRBJ1-1
TGTGCCAGCAGCTTCCCCCCCGTGAACACTGAAGCTTTCTTT
CASSFPPVNTEAFF
>-|-|TRBV5-1|TRBJ2-2
TGCGCCAGCAGCCACCGGGACTTGCTCACCGGGGAGCTGTTTTTT
CASSHRDLLTGELFF
>-|TRBD2|TRBV19|TRBJ2-3
TGTGCCAGTACCGAGGGGGTCCGGGAGGGGACAGATACGCAGTATTTT
CASTEGVREGTDTQYF
>-|-|TRBV28|TRBJ1-5
TGTGCCAGCAGTTTATGGTCTATGGGGGGACGGGATAGCAATCAGCCCCAGCATTTT
CASSLWSMGGRDSNQPQHF
>few|TRBD1|TRBV7-2|TRBJ2-5
TGTGCCAGCAGCTTAACACAGGGGCGGGAGACCCAGTACTTC
CASSLTQGRETQYF
>-|-|TRBV5-1|TRBJ2-7
TGCGCCAGCAGCCAATCCCGGGGGAGCTTGTACGAGCAGTACTTC
CASSQSRGSLYEQYF
>-|TRBD2|TRBV15|TRBJ2-2
TGTGCCACCAGCAAAGGCCGGCGGGAGGCGAACACCGGGGAGCTGTTTTTT
CATSKGRREANTGELFF